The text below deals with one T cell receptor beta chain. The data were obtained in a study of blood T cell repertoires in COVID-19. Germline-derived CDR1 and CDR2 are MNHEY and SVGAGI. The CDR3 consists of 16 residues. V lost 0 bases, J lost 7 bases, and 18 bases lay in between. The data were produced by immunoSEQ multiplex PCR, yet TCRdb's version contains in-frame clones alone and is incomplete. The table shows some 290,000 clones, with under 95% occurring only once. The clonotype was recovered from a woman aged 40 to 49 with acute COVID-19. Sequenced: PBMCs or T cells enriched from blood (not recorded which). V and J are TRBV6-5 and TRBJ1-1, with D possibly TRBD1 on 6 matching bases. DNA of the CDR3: TGTGCCAGCAGTTACTCCCCTTGGACAGAGAAAAATGAAGCTTTCTTT. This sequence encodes CASSYSPWTEKNEAFF.